Listed below are T cell receptor beta chains from one sample, sequenced in a study of blood T cell repertoires in COVID-19. Repertoires were generated with immunoSEQ multiplex PCR, while TCRdb's copy carries only in-frame clones and drops some. This table has under 350,000 clones, roughly 85% appearing once. Sequenced sample: peripheral blood. The receptors shown here come from a woman between 70 and 85 years old with acute or convalescent COVID-19. CDR3s include the opening cysteine and the closing phenylalanine or tryptophan. D genes are given only for firm matches. Expanded clones are given a class, and other clones once, few, many or no size at all.

v_gene	d_gene	abundance	j_gene	CDR3nt	CDR3aa
TRBV14	.	few	TRBJ2-2	TGTGCCAGCAGCCCCTCGGCCGGGGAGCTGTTTTTT	CASSPSAGELFF
TRBV19	TRBD2	.	TRBJ2-1	TGTGCCAGCCGAGGGGGTTTGGGGCGGGGGGCCGATTCCTACAATGAGCAGTTCTTC	CASRGGLGRGADSYNEQFF
TRBV14	TRBD1	few	TRBJ2-7	TGTGCCAGCACCTTAACAGGGGGACCCTACGAGCAGTACTTC	CASTLTGGPYEQYF
TRBV12-3/TRBV12-4	.	.	TRBJ1-2	TGTGCCAGCAGTTTAACATCCCCCCGAGGCTACACCTTC	CASSLTSPRGYTF
TRBV4-1	.	few	TRBJ2-2	TGCGCCAGCAGCCAACATCCCGGGGAGCTGTTTTTT	CASSQHPGELFF
TRBV3-1/TRBV3-2	.	.	TRBJ1-2	TGTGCCAGCAGCCCCAGACAGGCCTACTATGGCTACACCTTC	CASSPRQAYYGYTF
TRBV6-5	TRBD2	.	TRBJ2-7	TGTGCCAGTTCCCTCGGGACTAGTCAGTACGAGCAGTACTTC	CASSLGTSQYEQYF
TRBV7-8	TRBD1	.	TRBJ2-1	TGTGCCAGCAGCTTAGGGACAGGGACCAATGAGCAGTTCTTC	CASSLGTGTNEQFF
TRBV7-3	TRBD1	.	TRBJ1-2	TGTGCCAGCAGCTCGCCAGGGGGATACGGCTACACCTTC	CASSSPGGYGYTF
TRBV5-1	TRBD1	.	TRBJ1-4	TGCGCCAGCAGCCTATCGGGACAGGGAGATGAAAAACTGTTTTTT	CASSLSGQGDEKLFF
TRBV7-9	.	.	TRBJ2-3	TGTGCCAGCAGCGCAAACTACAGGGTGGGTACAGATACGCAGTATTTT	CASSANYRVGTDTQYF
TRBV5-1	.	.	TRBJ2-1	TGCGCCAGCAGCTTGGTCCCTACGGGGGACAATGAGCAGTTCTTC	CASSLVPTGDNEQFF
TRBV18	TRBD1	.	TRBJ1-6	TGTGCCAGCTCACCCCGAGGGACAGGGGATTCACCCCTCCACTTT	CASSPRGTGDSPLHF
TRBV5-1	.	.	TRBJ2-2	TGCGCCAGCAGCTTGGTGGGGGGTTCGGTCACCGGGGAGCTGTTTTTT	CASSLVGGSVTGELFF
TRBV10-2	.	.	TRBJ2-7	TGCGCCAGCAGTAGGGTAGCGGCGCATAGGAACGAGCAGTACTTC	CASSRVAAHRNEQYF
TRBV9	TRBD2	.	TRBJ2-1	TGTGCCAGCAGCGTGACTAGCGGGGGGCGGCGGTTCTTC	CASSVTSGGRRFF